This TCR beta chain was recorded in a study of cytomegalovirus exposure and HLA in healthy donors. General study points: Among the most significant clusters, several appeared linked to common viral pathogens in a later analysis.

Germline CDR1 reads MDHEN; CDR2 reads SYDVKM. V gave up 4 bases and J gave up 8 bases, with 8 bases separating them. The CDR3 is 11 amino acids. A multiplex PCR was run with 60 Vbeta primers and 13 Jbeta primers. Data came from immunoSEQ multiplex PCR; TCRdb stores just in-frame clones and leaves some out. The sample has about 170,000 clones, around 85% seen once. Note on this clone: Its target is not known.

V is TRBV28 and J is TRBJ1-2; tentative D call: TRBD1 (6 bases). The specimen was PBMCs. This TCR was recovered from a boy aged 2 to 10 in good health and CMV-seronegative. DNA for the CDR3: TGTGCCAGCAGTTACAGGGACGGCTACACCTTC. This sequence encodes CASSYRDGYTF.